This T cell receptor (beta chain) was retrieved from a study of blood T cell repertoires in COVID-19. Study overall: Both acute and convalescent COVID-19 samples were obtained from the United States, Italy and Spain. In each case, the material was cDNA or gDNA derived from T cells, B-cell-depleted T cells, or PBMCs.

Germline V CDR1 and CDR2: SGHRS, YFSETQ. Trimming cost V 4 bases and J 3 bases; bases outside gene matches: 3. The CDR3 loop spans 13 amino acids. Methods used by the authors: Counts of nucleated cells, estimated from reference gene primer amplification, were obtained. Sequenced by immunoSEQ multiplex PCR; TCRdb stores in-frame clones only, minus some. The V and J calls and the clone size are those of that table, but D and trimming were determined from the DNA. The sample holds about 110,000 clones, around three quarters seen once. The chain is built from TRBV5-1 and TRBJ1-1; 7 bases align to TRBD1. Sequencing used peripheral blood. The TCR originated in a woman aged 55-69 years with acute or convalescent COVID-19. CDR3 loop: CASSPTGDTEAFF. The DNA for the CDR3 is TGCGCCAGCAGCCCCACAGGGGACACTGAAGCTTTCTTT.